Listed below are T cell receptor beta chains from one sample, sequenced in a study of identical twins. TCRdb recomputed calls from the 5' RACE reads with MiXCR, one row per CDR3 protein. The sample yields 420,000 or so distinct CDR3 sequences, about 18% seen once. Sequencing used naive T cells sorted from blood. These receptor sequences come from a man aged 50 to 60 in good health. The CDR3 runs from the conserved cysteine through the conserved F or W. The D gene is left open where the match is weak. Some rows mark clone size as missing; the rest say once, few, many or name a class of expanded clone.

few TRBJ1-1 TRBV6-1 - CASSEAGGWTEAFF TGTGCCAGTTCTGAGGCGGGGGGCTGGACTGAAGCTTTCTTT
few TRBJ2-5 TRBV7-2 TRBD1 CASSLEGAGQETQYF TGTGCCAGCAGCTTAGAGGGGGCCGGTCAAGAGACCCAGTACTTC
- TRBJ1-1 TRBV28 - CASSSNRWEAFF TGTGCCAGCAGTTCTAATCGATGGGAAGCTTTCTTT
many TRBJ1-3 TRBV7-9 TRBD1 CASSFSGTAGNTIYF TGTGCCAGCAGCTTCTCCGGGACAGCTGGAAACACCATATATTTT
- TRBJ2-5 TRBV21-1 - CASSKGGGTSGRTSETQYF TGTGCCAGCAGCAAAGGAGGGGGAACTAGCGGGAGGACCTCCGAGACCCAGTACTTC
many TRBJ2-7 TRBV11-2 - CASSHLGRDGSF TGTGCCAGCAGCCATCTAGGCCGGGACGGATCCTTC
- TRBJ2-2 TRBV24-1 - CATSDAPGTGRSGELFF TGTGCCACCAGTGATGCTCCCGGGACGGGCCGGTCCGGGGAGCTGTTTTTT
few TRBJ2-7 TRBV11-2 TRBD1 CASSGRDRGTYEQYF TGTGCCAGCAGCGGCCGGGACAGGGGAACCTACGAGCAGTACTTC
- TRBJ1-1 TRBV15 TRBD1 CATSRTGGVNTEAFF TGTGCCACCAGCAGGACAGGGGGGGTGAACACTGAAGCTTTCTTT
- TRBJ2-5 TRBV20-1 - CSAKRGQETQYF TGCAGTGCTAAACGTGGACAAGAGACCCAGTACTTC
many TRBJ2-4 TRBV21-1 - CASNPGGPGQEAENDF TGTGCCAGCAACCCGGGGGGGCCGGGACAGGAAGCTGAAAATGACTTC
few TRBJ1-2 TRBV6-1 TRBD1 CASSEVTGVNYGYTF TGTGCCAGCAGTGAAGTTACAGGGGTAAACTATGGCTACACCTTC
few TRBJ2-1 TRBV6-2/TRBV6-3 - CASSYPRDSYNEQFF TGTGCCAGCAGTTACCCCAGGGACTCCTACAATGAGCAGTTCTTC
few TRBJ2-7 TRBV9 TRBD1 CASSHRQGSSYEQYF TGTGCCAGCAGCCATCGACAGGGAAGCTCCTACGAGCAGTACTTC
- TRBJ2-5 TRBV7-3 - CASSQGGAQETQYF TGTGCCAGCAGCCAGGGCGGGGCTCAAGAGACCCAGTACTTC
few TRBJ2-7 TRBV27 TRBD1 CASRNEGQGDHEQYF TGTGCCAGCAGGAACGAGGGACAGGGCGACCACGAGCAGTACTTC
many TRBJ2-3 TRBV3-1 TRBD2 CASSHGSGKDTQYF TGTGCCAGCAGCCATGGTAGCGGGAAGGATACGCAGTATTTT